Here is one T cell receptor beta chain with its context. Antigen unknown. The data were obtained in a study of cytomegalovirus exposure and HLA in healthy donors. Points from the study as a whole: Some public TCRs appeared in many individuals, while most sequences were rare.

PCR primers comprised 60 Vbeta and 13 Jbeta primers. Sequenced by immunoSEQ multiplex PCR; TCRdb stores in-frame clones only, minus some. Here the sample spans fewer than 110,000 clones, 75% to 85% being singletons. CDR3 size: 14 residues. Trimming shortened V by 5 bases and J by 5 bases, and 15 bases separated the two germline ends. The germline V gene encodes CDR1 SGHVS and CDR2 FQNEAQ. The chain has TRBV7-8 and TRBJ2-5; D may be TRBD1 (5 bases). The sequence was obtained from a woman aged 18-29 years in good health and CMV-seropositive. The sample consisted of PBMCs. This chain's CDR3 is CASSPQGVGETQYF. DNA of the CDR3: TGTGCCAGCAGCCCCCAGGGCGTGGGGGAGACCCAGTACTTC.